One and the same sample provided the 5 T cell receptor beta chains below, sequenced in a study of blood T cells in healthy people across ages. The use of a sample-barcoded 5' primer and a J-beta primer mix characterized a second PCR of roughly 6 to 11 cycles. TCRdb reprocessed the 5' RACE reads via MiXCR and lists one record per CDR3 protein. The repertoire holds about 1.6 million distinct CDR3 sequences, almost 35% seen once, with about 11% in the top ten. The sample consisted of blood. The receptors here all came from a young woman in good health.

The chain uses TRBV6-5 and TRBJ1-1; D remains unclear. The V and J ends lost 6 bases and 2 bases respectively, with 16 bases between them. The CDR3 spans 15 residues. Germline V gene lookup returns CDR1 MNHEY and CDR2 SVGAGI. CDR3 amino acids: CASSQARISNTEAFF. The DNA for the CDR3 is TGTGCCAGCAGCCAAGCCCGGATTTCAAACACTGAAGCTTTCTTT.

The rearrangement uses TRBV4-1 and TRBJ2-7; TRBD2 matches at 9 bases. CDR1 is MGHRA and CDR2 is YSYEKL in the germline V gene. The CDR3 runs to 17 residues. V shed 0 bases and J 5 bases; nucleotides not matched to a gene: 11. CDR3 amino acids: CASSQDLRRGGLNEQYF. The CDR3 DNA is TGCGCCAGCAGCCAAGATCTTAGGCGGGGGGGCCTGAACGAGCAGTACTTC.

In this sample, this clonotype turned up a few times. The chain has TRBV4-2 and TRBJ1-2, with D perhaps matching TRBD1 (6 bases). V was pared by 0 bases and J by 8 bases, with 10 bases between. Germline V gives CDR1 LGHNA, CDR2 YNFKEQ. The CDR3 is 13 residues long. The CDR3 region has the DNA TGTGCCAGCAGCCAAGATCATCAGGGGGGCTACACCTTC. It is translated as CASSQDHQGGYTF.

This clonotype was seen only a few times. The chain combines TRBV3-1 with TRBJ1-2, with D perhaps matching TRBD1 (6 bases). CDR1 is LGHDT, CDR2 YNNKEL, per germline (reference sequence). The V and J ends lost 4 bases and 2 bases respectively, with 23 bases between them. There are 18 residues in the CDR3. The CDR3 DNA is TGTGCCAGCAGCCCTCTCATTCCCCTCAGGGGATCCAACTATGGCTACACCTTC. This gives the protein CASSPLIPLRGSNYGYTF.

The genes are TRBV7-8 and TRBJ1-5; D remains unclear. The CDR3 sequence is 12 residues long. The V gene lost 7 bases and the J gene lost 6 bases, with 10 bases spanning the gap. Germline assignment: CDR1 SGHVS and CDR2 FQNEAQ. The chain's CDR3 is CASTEGSQPQHF. CDR3 bases: TGTGCCAGCACAGAGGGCTCTCAGCCCCAGCATTTT.